Below, 8 T cell receptor beta chains from the same sample are listed, as sequenced in a study of a mutant IDH1 vaccine in newly diagnosed glioma. Documented time point: baseline, week 1 (first vaccination visit). Treatment: pre-vaccination baseline after standard-of-care therapy. Produced via immunoSEQ multiplex PCR; TCRdb's table is partial and in-frame only. The sample lists around 59,000 clones; 80% to 95% were seen once. The sequencing used PBMCs, collected from a glioma patient treated with radiotherapy, temozolomide or both. Receptors were obtained from a middle-aged man with glioma.

This sequence joins TRBV7-2 and TRBJ2-7; 7 bases align to TRBD1. Germline V gene sequence: CDR1 SGHTA, CDR2 FQGNSA. Germline trimming cut 5 bases from V and 9 bases from J; bases unmatched to any gene: 19. The CDR3 consists of 16 residues. CDR3 coding DNA: TGTGCCAGCAGCCCCCGACAGGGCCTCATACCAGTTGGGCAGTACTTC. Protein product: CASSPRQGLIPVGQYF.

This clone was counted once. This chain uses TRBV7-9 with TRBJ2-3, with D perhaps matching TRBD1 (6 bases). CDR3 size: 17 residues. CDR1 SEHNR and CDR2 FQNEAQ come from the germline V gene (reference sequence). V lost 4 bases and J lost 2, with 19 bases in between. The CDR3 DNA sequence: TGTGCCAGCAGCTCGTTGCCCAGGGGTTTGGACACAGATACGCAGTATTTT. Residues: CASSSLPRGLDTDTQYF. The entire variable domain, with the rest obtained from reference TRBV7-9 and TRBJ2-3, is as follows: DTGVSQNPRHKITKRGQNVTFRCDPISEHNRLYWYRQTLGQGPEFLTYFQNEAQLEKSRLLSDRFSAERPKGSFSTLEIQRTEQGDSAMYLCASSSLPRGLDTDTQYFGPGTRLTVL.

With regard to this clone: This sample includes further DNA sequences coding for the same CDR3. The gene calls are TRBV5-1 and TRBJ2-7; D unclear. CDR3 length equals 14 residues. Looked up from germline, CDR1 is SGHRS and CDR2 is YFSETQ. Trimming took 0 bases from V and 2 from J, leaving 9 bases between them. The CDR3 reads CASSLVVSPYEQYF. Written as DNA, the CDR3 is TGCGCCAGCAGCTTGGTGGTTTCACCCTACGAGCAGTACTTC.

The CDR3 nucleotides read TGTGCCAGCAGTGAAAGGGGGGGCCGGGAGACCCAGTACTTC. Amino acid sequence: CASSERGGRETQYF. This chain connects TRBV6-1 to TRBJ2-5, with D tentatively TRBD2 (7 bases). CDR1 is MNHNS, CDR2 SASEGT, per germline. V was shortened by 2 bases and J by 5 bases, with 12 bases between the two germline ends. This CDR3 region has 14 residues.

V and J are TRBV7-3 and TRBJ2-2; TRBD1 matches at 9 bases. From germline, CDR1 is SGHTA and CDR2 FQGTGA. The trim removed 8 bases at V and 2 bases at J, leaving 3 bases unmatched. The CDR3 consists of 14 residues. The DNA of the CDR3 is TGTGCCAGCCGGACAGGGGCCAACACCGGGGAGCTGTTTTTT. It translates to CASRTGANTGELFF.

This chain joins TRBV29-1 and TRBJ2-5, with D perhaps matching TRBD1 (5 bases). The V end lost 7 bases, the J end lost 5 bases, and 11 bases lay between the germline ends. The CDR3 extends over 11 amino acids. Germline V gene data show CDR1 as SQVTM and CDR2 as ANQGSEA. CDR3 loop: CSALSGETQYF. The CDR3 DNA sequence: TGCAGCGCCTTATCAGGGGAGACCCAGTACTTC.

The rearrangement links TRBV30 to TRBJ1-2, with a possible D match to TRBD1 (6 bases). Germline V lookup: CDR1 GTSNPN, CDR2 SVGIG (reference sequence). This CDR3 region has 14 residues. With 3 bases removed from V and 4 bases from J, the gap between germline ends came to 15 bases. CDR3 protein: CAWRSQGIGYGYTF. As DNA, the CDR3 is TGTGCCTGGAGAAGTCAGGGGATTGGCTATGGCTACACCTTC.

CDR3: CASPVAYQETQYF. Here the CDR3 DNA reads TGTGCCAGCCCGGTTGCCTACCAAGAGACCCAGTACTTC. The chain is built from TRBV27 and TRBJ2-5, with D unresolved. Germline CDR1 reads MNHEY; CDR2 reads SMNVEV (reference sequence). V lost 8 bases, J lost 0 bases, and 10 bases lay in between. CDR3 length equals 13 residues.